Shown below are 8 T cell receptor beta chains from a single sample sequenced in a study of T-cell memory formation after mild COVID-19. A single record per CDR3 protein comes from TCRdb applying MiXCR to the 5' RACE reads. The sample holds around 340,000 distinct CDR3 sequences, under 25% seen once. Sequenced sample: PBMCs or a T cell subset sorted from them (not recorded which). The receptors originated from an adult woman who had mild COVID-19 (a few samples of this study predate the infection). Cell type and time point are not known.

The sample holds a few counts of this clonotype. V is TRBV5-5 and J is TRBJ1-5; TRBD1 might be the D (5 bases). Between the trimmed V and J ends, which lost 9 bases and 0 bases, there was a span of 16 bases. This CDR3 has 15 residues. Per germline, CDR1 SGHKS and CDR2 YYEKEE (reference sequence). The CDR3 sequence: CATRPTVFSNQPQHF. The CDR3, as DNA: TGTGCCACCCGCCCGACAGTATTTAGCAATCAGCCCCAGCATTTT.

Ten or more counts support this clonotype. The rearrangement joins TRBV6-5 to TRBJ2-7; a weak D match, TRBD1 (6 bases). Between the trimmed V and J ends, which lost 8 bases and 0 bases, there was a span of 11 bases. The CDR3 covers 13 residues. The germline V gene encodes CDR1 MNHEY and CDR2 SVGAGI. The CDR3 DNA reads TGTGCCAGCGGACAGATTAGCTCCTACGAGCAGTACTTC. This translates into CASGQISSYEQYF.

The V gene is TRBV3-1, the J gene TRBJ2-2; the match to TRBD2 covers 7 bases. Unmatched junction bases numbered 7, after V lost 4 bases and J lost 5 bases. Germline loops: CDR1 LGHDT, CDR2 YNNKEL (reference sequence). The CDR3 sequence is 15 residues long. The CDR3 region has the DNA TGTGCCAGCAGCCCGCTGGGCGGGGGAACCGGGGAGCTGTTTTTT. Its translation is CASSPLGGGTGELFF.

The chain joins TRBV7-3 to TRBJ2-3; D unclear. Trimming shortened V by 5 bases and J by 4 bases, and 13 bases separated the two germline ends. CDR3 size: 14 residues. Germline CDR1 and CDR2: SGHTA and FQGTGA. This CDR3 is CASSQHHGADTQYF. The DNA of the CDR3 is TGTGCCAGCAGCCAACATCATGGCGCAGATACGCAGTATTTT. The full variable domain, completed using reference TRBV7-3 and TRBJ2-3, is GAGVSQTPSNKVTEKGKYVELRCDPISGHTALYWYRQSLGQGPEFLIYFQGTGAADDSGLPNDRFFAVRPEGSVSTLKIQRTERGDSAVYLCASSQHHGADTQYFGPGTRLTVL.

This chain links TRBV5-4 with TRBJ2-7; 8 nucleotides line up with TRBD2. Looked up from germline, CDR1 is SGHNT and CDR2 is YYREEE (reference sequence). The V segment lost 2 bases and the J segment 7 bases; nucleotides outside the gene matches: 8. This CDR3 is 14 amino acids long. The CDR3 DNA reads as TGTGCCAGCAGCTTCAGCGGGGGTCCGGATGAGCAGTACTTC. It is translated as CASSFSGGPDEQYF.

The CDR3 DNA follows: TGCGCCAGCAGCGAGCAGGGGGGACCTGGAAACACCATATATTTT. Its translation: CASSEQGGPGNTIYF. V is TRBV5-1 and J is TRBJ1-3; the match to TRBD1 covers 7 bases. Losses at the gene ends were 4 bases for V and 2 bases for J; bases not matched to a gene: 6. The germline V gene encodes CDR1 SGHRS and CDR2 YFSETQ. The CDR3 totals 15 residues.

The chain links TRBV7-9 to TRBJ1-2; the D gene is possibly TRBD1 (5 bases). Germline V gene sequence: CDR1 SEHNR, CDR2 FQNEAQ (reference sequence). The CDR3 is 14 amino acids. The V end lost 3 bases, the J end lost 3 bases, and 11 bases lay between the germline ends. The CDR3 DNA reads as TGTGCCAGCAGCTTGACAGCCCTGGACTATGGCTACACCTTC. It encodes CASSLTALDYGYTF.

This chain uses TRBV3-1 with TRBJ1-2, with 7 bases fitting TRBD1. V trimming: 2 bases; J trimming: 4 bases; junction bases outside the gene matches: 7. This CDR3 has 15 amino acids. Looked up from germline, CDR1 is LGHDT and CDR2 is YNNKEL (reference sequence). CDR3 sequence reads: CASSQSSQGGYGYTF. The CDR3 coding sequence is TGTGCCAGCAGCCAATCCTCCCAGGGGGGCTATGGCTACACCTTC.